Listed here are 27 T cell receptor beta chains from one sample, sequenced in a study of CD8+CD57+ T cells in acquired aplastic anemia. Patients picked for sequencing had shown CD8+CD57+ cell expansion detected by flow cytometry. Profiling that covered TCR beta VDJ and CDR3 relied on genomic DNA as its template. TCRdb processed the reads anew with MiXCR; each CDR3 protein has one entry. The sample records 160,000 or so distinct CDR3 sequences, less than 60% being singletons. Sequenced: sorted CD4+, CD8+, or CD8+CD57+ T cells (not recorded which) from PBMCs. The receptors stem from a human donor with aplastic anemia.

This clonotype was detected ten times or more. In DNA, the CDR3 is TGCGCCAGCAGCCTGAGAGGGGTGGAAAGAGAGACCCAGTACTTC. Translation: CASSLRGVERETQYF. This chain links TRBV5-1 with TRBJ2-5; D may match TRBD1 or TRBD2 (5 bases each). Trimming pared 4 bases from V and 4 bases from J, leaving 17 bases between. CDR1 and CDR2 from the germline V gene are SGHRS and YFSETQ. CDR3 length: 15 amino acids.

This clonotype has more than one count but fewer than ten. The rearrangement links TRBV7-6 to TRBJ2-7; possibly TRBD1 for D (6 bases). CDR3 length: 13 residues. Germline assignment: CDR1 SGHVS and CDR2 FNYEAQ. Deletions cut 5 bases from V and 0 bases from J, with 8 bases between. The CDR3 sequence is CASSQGSSYEQYV. CDR3 coding DNA: TGTGCCAGCAGCCAGGGGAGCTCCTACGAGCAGTACGTC.

This chain joins TRBV20-1 and TRBJ2-7, with 9 positions matching TRBD1. Germline CDR1 DFQATT, CDR2 SNEGSKA (reference sequence). Trimming at V came to 3 bases and at J to 0 bases, leaving 6 bases not matched to a gene. CDR3 length: 15 amino acids. The CDR3 loop is CSARQGTGHSYEQYF. The CDR3, as DNA: TGCAGTGCTAGGCAAGGGACAGGGCACTCCTACGAGCAGTACTTC.

V gene TRBV10-3 combines with J gene TRBJ2-7; the match to TRBD1 covers 7 bases. Trimming cost V 2 bases and J 4 bases; bases outside gene matches: 5. The V gene's germline CDR1 is ENHRY and CDR2 SYGVKD. The CDR3 contains 14 residues. The CDR3: CAISEDRAYYEQYF. The CDR3 bases are TGTGCCATCAGTGAGGACAGGGCATATTACGAGCAGTACTTC.

This clonotype was seen a handful of times. The chain is built from TRBV25-1 and TRBJ1-1; tentative D call: TRBD1 (5 bases). CDR1 is MGHDK and CDR2 is SYGVNS in the germline V gene. Trimming cost V 8 bases and J 5 bases, with 12 bases left between them. The CDR3 totals 12 residues. The CDR3 loop reads CASAAGVTEAFF. The CDR3 DNA sequence: TGTGCCAGCGCCGCGGGGGTGACTGAAGCTTTCTTT.

This clonotype was detected many times. The rearrangement uses TRBV11-2 and TRBJ2-1; 12 nucleotides line up with TRBD2. J gave up 1 base and V 2 bases, and 6 bases lay outside the gene matches. There are 18 residues in the CDR3. The germline gives CDR1 SGHAT, CDR2 FQNNGV. As DNA, the CDR3 is TGTGCCAGCAGCTTATTGACTAGCGGGAGTGTTTCCTACAATGAGCAGTTCTTC. The encoded protein is CASSLLTSGSVSYNEQFF. The full variable domain, its missing parts supplied by reference TRBV11-2 and TRBJ2-1, is EAGVAQSPRYKIIEKRQSVAFWCNPISGHATLYWYQQILGQGPKLLIQFQNNGVVDDSQLPKDRFSAERLKGVDSTLKIQPAKLEDSAVYLCASSLLTSGSVSYNEQFFGPGTRLTVL.

The V and J genes are TRBV19 and TRBJ2-3; 7 positions agree with TRBD1. The CDR3 runs to 15 residues. The trim removed 5 bases at V and 5 bases at J, leaving 10 bases unmatched. Per the germline V gene, CDR1 is LNHDA and CDR2 is SQIVND (reference sequence). The CDR3 DNA follows: TGTGCCAGTAGTCTCTTGGGCCAGGGGGAAGATACGCAGTATTTT. It encodes CASSLLGQGEDTQYF.

This clonotype was picked up many times. V gene TRBV25-1 combines with J gene TRBJ1-2; the D is unclear. V dropped 2 bases and J dropped 7 bases, with 5 bases sitting between them. Germline CDR1 MGHDK, CDR2 SYGVNS. The CDR3 sequence is 11 residues long. The CDR3 bases are TGTGCCAGCAGTGAAGTATCTGGCTACACCTTC. It encodes CASSEVSGYTF.

The gene calls are TRBV5-1 and TRBJ1-4; D gene unclear. Germline assignment: CDR1 SGHRS and CDR2 YFSETQ. The CDR3 is 16 residues long. Trimming removed 0 bases from V and 1 base from J, with 10 bases in between. The CDR3 is CASSLDGWGTNEKLFF. The CDR3 region has the DNA TGCGCCAGCAGCTTGGACGGCTGGGGAACTAATGAAAAACTGTTTTTT.

This clonotype was seen at least ten times. The CDR3 coding sequence is TGTGCCAGCAGACCACAGGGAGAAAGTGAAAAACTGTTTTTT. Residues: CASRPQGESEKLFF. V is TRBV11-2 and J is TRBJ1-4; a possible D gene is TRBD1 (6 bases). V was cut by 6 bases and J by 7 bases, with 15 bases left in between. Germline CDR1 is SGHAT and CDR2 is FQNNGV. The CDR3 is made up of 14 amino acids.

This clonotype was counted ten times or more. The chain links TRBV10-1 to TRBJ2-2; D possibly matches TRBD1 or TRBD2 (6 bases each). The length of the CDR3 is 20 residues. The V end was cut by 9 bases, the J end by 2 bases, with 31 bases between. The V gene's germline CDR1 is WNHNN and CDR2 SYGVQD (reference sequence). CDR3 in DNA: TGCGCCAGTCTAACGGACCGGCATAGGAGGGGGGACAAAAACACCGGGGAGCTGTTTTTT. Protein product: CASLTDRHRRGDKNTGELFF.

This CDR3 reads CASSRGPKLNTEAFF. In nucleotides, the CDR3 is TGTGCCAGTAGTAGAGGACCAAAACTGAACACTGAAGCTTTCTTT. The chain has TRBV19 and TRBJ1-1; D is undetermined. CDR1 is LNHDA, CDR2 SQIVND, per germline (reference sequence). Deletions cut 4 bases from V and 0 bases from J, with 12 bases between. The CDR3 runs to 15 residues.

The chain links TRBV24-1 to TRBJ1-5; no definite D call. Germline V gene sequence: CDR1 KGHDR, CDR2 SFDVKD. Deletions cut 3 bases from V and 14 bases from J, with 19 bases between. The CDR3 spans 14 residues. Written as DNA, the CDR3 is TGTGCCACCAGTGATGGCGGGAGGGCCTGGAATGAGCATTTT. Translating it yields CATSDGGRAWNEHF.

V is TRBV20-1 and J is TRBJ2-6; D not resolved. V lost 3 bases and J 0 bases, leaving 6 bases between the germline ends. Germline lookup yields CDR1 DFQATT and CDR2 SNEGSKA (reference sequence). This CDR3 is built from 14 residues. CDR3 amino acids: CSASDASGANVLTF. The CDR3 region has the DNA TGCAGTGCTAGCGATGCCTCTGGGGCCAACGTCCTGACTTTC.

The CDR3 sequence is CSAPGQTNTEAFF. In DNA form, the CDR3 reads TGCAGTGCCCCGGGACAGACAAACACTGAAGCTTTCTTT. The genes are TRBV20-1 and TRBJ1-1, with 7 bases fitting TRBD1. Trimming took 6 bases from V and 2 from J; bases not matched to a gene: 6. The CDR3 has 13 residues. Germline CDR1 reads DFQATT; CDR2 reads SNEGSKA (reference sequence).

This chain joins TRBV5-1 and TRBJ1-1; 9 bases line up with TRBD1. V dropped 6 bases and J dropped 3; count of bases not matched to a gene: 3. Germline V gives CDR1 SGHRS, CDR2 YFSETQ. CDR3 length equals 13 residues. The CDR3 here is CASNRDRDTEAFF. The CDR3 DNA is TGCGCCAGCAACCGGGACAGGGACACTGAAGCTTTCTTT. The full variable domain, completed using reference TRBV5-1 and TRBJ1-1, is KAGVTQTPRYLIKTRGQQVTLSCSPISGHRSVSWYQQTPGQGLQFLFEYFSETQRNKGNFPGRFSGRQFSNSRSEMNVSTLELGDSALYLCASNRDRDTEAFFGQGTRLTVV.

As DNA, the CDR3 is TGTGCCAGCAGCGTGGACTTTGCGGGGGAATCACCCCTCCACTTT. Residues: CASSVDFAGESPLHF. This chain uses TRBV9 with TRBJ1-6; perhaps TRBD1 as D (5 bases). The CDR3 has 15 amino acids. Germline V gives CDR1 SGDLS, CDR2 YYNGEE. The V end lost 2 bases, the J end lost 10 bases, and 16 bases lay between the germline ends. Variable domain in full (rest from reference TRBV9 and TRBJ1-6): DSGVTQTPKHLITATGQRVTLRCSPRSGDLSVYWYQQSLDQGLQFLIQYYNGEERAKGNILERFSAQQFPDLHSELNLSSLELGDSALYFCASSVDFAGESPLHFGNGTRLTVT.

This clonotype appeared many times. V usage is TRBV29-1 and J usage is TRBJ2-2, with D perhaps given as TRBD1 or TRBD2 (5 bases each). The CDR3 consists of 16 residues. Trimming took off 5 bases at V and 5 bases at J, with 21 bases between the two ends. From germline, CDR1 is SQVTM and CDR2 ANQGSEA. The CDR3 coding sequence is TGCAGCGTTCAACCCACCGGGGCCCCGGGGACCGGGGAGCTGTTTTTT. It encodes CSVQPTGAPGTGELFF.

This clonotype was counted at least ten times. The V call is TRBV7-6, the J call TRBJ2-1, with 7 bases that match TRBD1. The ends lost 6 bases at V and 9 bases at J; junction bases unmatched: 5. CDR3 size: 12 residues. Germline V gene lookup returns CDR1 SGHVS and CDR2 FNYEAQ. The CDR3 reads CASSPGQVEQFF. The CDR3 DNA reads as TGTGCCAGCAGTCCCGGACAGGTTGAGCAGTTCTTC.

This chain links TRBV7-9 with TRBJ2-7, with D perhaps assigned TRBD1 or TRBD2 (5 bases each). The germline CDR1 and CDR2 sequences are SEHNR and FQNEAQ (reference sequence). V was pared by 6 bases and J by 1 base, with 10 bases between. CDR3 size: 13 residues. The DNA for the CDR3 is TGTGCCAGCAGGGGACCGCCTTCCTACGAGCAGTACTTC. Amino acids: CASRGPPSYEQYF.

With regard to this clonotype: A much larger clone sits a single nucleotide away, making a read error possible. The CDR3 DNA reads as TGTGCCAGCAGCCGCACACTCCTGTCTGGAAGCACCATATATTTT. As protein: CASSRTLLSGSTIYF. V is TRBV10-3 and J is TRBJ1-3; D is unresolved. The CDR3 length is 15 residues. Germline CDR1 is ENHRY and CDR2 is SYGVKD.

This clonotype was recorded many times. The V and J genes are TRBV4-3 and TRBJ1-2; D might be TRBD1 (5 bases). V shed 0 bases and J shed 7 bases, with 12 bases lying between them. This CDR3 is built from 14 residues. Germline V gives CDR1 LGHNA, CDR2 YSLEER. CDR3 region: CASSQDGGALGYTF. CDR3 coding DNA: TGCGCCAGCAGCCAAGATGGAGGGGCCCTTGGCTACACCTTC.

This clonotype was counted many times. J is TRBJ1-5 and V is TRBV24-1; D is uncertain. The CDR3 contains 14 residues. Trimming shortened V by 4 bases and J by 8 bases, and 14 bases separated the two germline ends. Germline V CDR1 and CDR2: KGHDR, SFDVKD. The CDR3 DNA is TGTGCCACCAGTGAGTGCACGGGGTTGGAGCCCCAGCATTTT. Translated, it gives CATSECTGLEPQHF.

This clonotype was seen more than once but under ten times. CDR3 sequence reads: CASSGQGRGETQYF. The DNA of the CDR3 is TGTGCCAGCAGTGGGCAGGGGCGCGGAGAGACCCAGTACTTC. The V and J genes are TRBV2 and TRBJ2-5; D might be TRBD1 (6 bases). Germline CDR1 SNHLY, CDR2 FYNNEI. The CDR3 is made up of 14 amino acids. V gave up 4 bases and J gave up 4 bases, with 13 bases separating them.

The V call is TRBV24-1, the J call TRBJ2-5; 12 bases map to TRBD2. J gave up 5 bases and V 4 bases, and 10 bases lay outside the gene matches. CDR1 KGHDR and CDR2 SFDVKD come from the germline V gene. The CDR3 is 17 residues long. CDR3 in amino acids: CATSESRLAGVRETQYF. CDR3 sequence (DNA): TGTGCCACCAGTGAGTCCCGACTAGCGGGAGTGAGGGAGACCCAGTACTTC.

In this sample, this clonotype turned up many times. This chain uses TRBV9 with TRBJ1-2, with D unresolved. V was clipped by 0 bases and J by 4 bases, with 7 bases between them. CDR3 length equals 13 residues. Germline V gene lookup returns CDR1 SGDLS and CDR2 YYNGEE. This chain's CDR3 is CASSVGAGYGYTF. Here the CDR3 DNA reads TGTGCCAGCAGCGTAGGGGCCGGCTATGGCTACACCTTC.

A word on this clonotype: A junction end diverges from the germline sequence, so it may reflect a read error. The gene calls are TRBV12-3 or TRBV12-4 and TRBJ1-2; 7 bases line up with TRBD1. The CDR3 is 13 amino acids. CDR3 residues: CTSSLEGALGYTF. The CDR3 bases are TGTACCAGCAGTTTAGAGGGGGCTCTTGGCTACACCTTC.